Listed here is a single TCR beta chain. Its antigen is currently unknown. Stated time point: week 23, last vaccination. Vaccination used 300 ug of mutant IDH1 20-mer peptide per dose, with topical imiquimod. This entry is derived from a study of a mutant IDH1 vaccine in newly diagnosed glioma. Study as a whole: Weeks 1, 3, 5, 7, 11, 15, 19 and 23 were when patients received their eight vaccinations. Patients were started on vaccination 4-6 weeks after radiotherapy alone, or with temozolomide cycles. Treatment recipients were 62.5% male and around 38% female, and their mean age was roughly 40 years. Former treatment meant radiotherapy, temozolomide, or both; the majority had gotten both.

Sequencing was performed with immunoSEQ multiplex PCR; in TCRdb, only in-frame clones are kept and a portion is missing. The table includes 45,000 to 65,000 clones, roughly 81% detected once. This TCR was sampled from a woman aged 40 to 50 with glioma. Some clones in this sample may be carry-over from other donors' samples. The specimen comprised PBMCs, sampled from a glioma patient whose treatment included an IDH1 peptide vaccine.

The CDR3 protein is CSVGEGGQETQYF. CDR3 coding DNA: TGCAGCGTTGGGGAAGGCGGCCAAGAGACCCAGTACTTC. The V and J genes are TRBV29-1 and TRBJ2-5; D is ambiguous. The CDR3 covers 13 residues. Germline V gives CDR1 SQVTM, CDR2 ANQGSEA. The germline V and J ends were trimmed by 4 bases and 1 base, with 10 bases remaining between them.